The subject of this entry is one T cell receptor beta chain. Its target is unknown. The V segment lost 4 bases and the J segment 5 bases; nucleotides outside the gene matches: 10. CDR1 and CDR2 (germline): MDHEN, SYDVKM. CDR3 length: 16 residues. This entry comes from a study of beta chain features in type 1 diabetes. Populations obtained by sorting all exceeded 95% purity. The sequenced template was cDNA made from the entire isolated RNA. The protocol was immunoSEQ multiplex PCR, while the TCRdb copy is restricted to in-frame clones and leaves out a portion. Of under 900,000 clones in the sample, roughly 17% were seen once. Regarding the study as a whole: TCRB CDR3 length was moderately but significantly reduced in all four CD4+ subsets of Type 1 diabetes patients.

The specimen sequenced was naive CD4+ T cells from blood. V usage is TRBV28 and J usage is TRBJ2-2, with 7 bases identical to TRBD2. This TCR came from a woman aged 18 to 35 in good health. The CDR3 DNA is TGTGCCAGCAGTTCAGCGGGGATTCTACAAACCGGGGAGCTGTTTTTT. Translated, it gives CASSSAGILQTGELFF. The full variable domain, rest sourced from reference TRBV28 and TRBJ2-2, is DVKVTQSSRYLVKRTGEKVFLECVQDMDHENMFWYRQDPGLGLRLIYFSYDVKMKEKGDIPEGYSVSREKKERFSLILESASTNQTSMYLCASSSAGILQTGELFFGEGSRLTVL.